This T cell receptor beta chain is from a study of shared T cell receptors in the human thymus. With regard to this clone: At one boundary the junction diverges from the germline segment, which might be a read error.

Sequencing was performed with immunoSEQ multiplex PCR; in TCRdb, only in-frame clones are kept and a portion is missing. The sample has hundreds of thousands of clones, around 87% seen once. Germline CDR1 reads SSHAT; CDR2 reads FNYEAQ (reference sequence). The CDR3 runs 15 residues. The sample was also reused in another study, on human thymus T cells. Per that paper: Resections obtained during corrective heart surgery supplied the thymus tissue.

This TCR derives from a boy younger than two with a congenital heart defect. The sample consisted of thymocytes. V is TRBV7-7 and J is TRBJ2-1; no clear D. The CDR3 DNA sequence: TGTGCTAGCAGCCCGGGTTTAGTCGCCTACAATGAGCAGTTCTTC. It codes for CASSPGLVAYNEQFF.